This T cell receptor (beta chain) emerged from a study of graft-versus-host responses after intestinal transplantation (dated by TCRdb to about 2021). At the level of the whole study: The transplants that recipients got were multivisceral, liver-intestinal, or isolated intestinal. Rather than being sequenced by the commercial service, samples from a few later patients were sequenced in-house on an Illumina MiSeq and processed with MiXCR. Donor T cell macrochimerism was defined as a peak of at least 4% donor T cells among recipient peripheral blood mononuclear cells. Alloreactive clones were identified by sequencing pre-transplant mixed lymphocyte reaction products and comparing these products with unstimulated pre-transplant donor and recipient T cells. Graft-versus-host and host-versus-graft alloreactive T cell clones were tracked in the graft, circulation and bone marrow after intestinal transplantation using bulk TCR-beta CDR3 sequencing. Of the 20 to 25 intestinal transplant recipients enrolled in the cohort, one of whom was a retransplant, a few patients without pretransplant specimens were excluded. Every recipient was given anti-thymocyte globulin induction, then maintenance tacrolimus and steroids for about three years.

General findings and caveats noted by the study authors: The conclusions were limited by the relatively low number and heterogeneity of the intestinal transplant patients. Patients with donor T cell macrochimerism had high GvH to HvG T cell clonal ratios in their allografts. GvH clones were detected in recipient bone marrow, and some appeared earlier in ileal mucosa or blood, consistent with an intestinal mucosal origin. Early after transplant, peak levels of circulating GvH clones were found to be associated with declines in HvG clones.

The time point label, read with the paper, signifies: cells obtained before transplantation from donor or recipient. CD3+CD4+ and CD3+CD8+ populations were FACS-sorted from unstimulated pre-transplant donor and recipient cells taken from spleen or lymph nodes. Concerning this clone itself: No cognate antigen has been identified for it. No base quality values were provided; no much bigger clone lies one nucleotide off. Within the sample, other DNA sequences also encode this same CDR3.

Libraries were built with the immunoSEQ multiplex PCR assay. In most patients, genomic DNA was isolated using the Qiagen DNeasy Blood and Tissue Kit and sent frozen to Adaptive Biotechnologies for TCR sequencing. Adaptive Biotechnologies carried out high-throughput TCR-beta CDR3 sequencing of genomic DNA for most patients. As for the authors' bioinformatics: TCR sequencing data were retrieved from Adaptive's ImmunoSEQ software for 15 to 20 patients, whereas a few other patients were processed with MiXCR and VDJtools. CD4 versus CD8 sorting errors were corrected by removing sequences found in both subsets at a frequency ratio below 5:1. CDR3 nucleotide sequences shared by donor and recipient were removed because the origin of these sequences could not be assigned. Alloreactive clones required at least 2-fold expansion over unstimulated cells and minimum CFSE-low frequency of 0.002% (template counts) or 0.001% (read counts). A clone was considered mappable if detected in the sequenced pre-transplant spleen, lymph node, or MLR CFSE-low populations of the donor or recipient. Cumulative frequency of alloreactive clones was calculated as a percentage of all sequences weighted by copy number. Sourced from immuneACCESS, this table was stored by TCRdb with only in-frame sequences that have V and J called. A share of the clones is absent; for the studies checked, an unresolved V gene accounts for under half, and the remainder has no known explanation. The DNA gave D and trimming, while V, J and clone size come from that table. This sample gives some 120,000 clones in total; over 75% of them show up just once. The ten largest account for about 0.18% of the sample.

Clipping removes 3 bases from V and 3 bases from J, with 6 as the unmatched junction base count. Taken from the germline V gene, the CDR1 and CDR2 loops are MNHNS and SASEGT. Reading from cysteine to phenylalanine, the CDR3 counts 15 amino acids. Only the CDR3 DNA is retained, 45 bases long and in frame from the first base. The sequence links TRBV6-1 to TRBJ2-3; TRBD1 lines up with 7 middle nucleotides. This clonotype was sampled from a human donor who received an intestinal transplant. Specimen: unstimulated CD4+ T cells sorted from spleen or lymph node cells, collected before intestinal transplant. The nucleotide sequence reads TGTGCCAGCAGTGAGTGGACAGGAGGAACAGATACGCAGTATTTT. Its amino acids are CASSEWTGGTDTQYF.